The sample holds many counts of the clone carrying this T cell receptor (beta chain). The antigen is not known. Deletions cut 4 bases from V and 3 bases from J, with 16 bases between. Germline lookup yields CDR1 MNHEY and CDR2 SMNVEV (reference sequence). The CDR3 runs 15 residues. This record belongs to a study of CD8 T cells in ankylosing spondylitis. Findings and caveats of the study: Disease-linked clones reportedly showed significant enrichment in matched ankylosing spondylitis synovial fluid. Characteristic of ankylosing spondylitis blood, it appeared, was a TCR beta motif comprising roughly 8 highly homologous variants.

A quantitative 5'-RACE method, one with molecular barcodes, was used to make TCR beta libraries. From the 5' RACE reads, TCRdb called clonotypes with MiXCR, one entry per CDR3 protein. The sample has approximately 250,000 distinct CDR3 sequences; 20% to 30% are singletons. The receptor was derived from a male donor with ankylosing spondylitis or in good health (not recorded which). The rearrangement links TRBV27 to TRBJ2-7, with D possibly matching TRBD1 (6 bases). The sequenced sample was blood, either unsorted or a sorted T cell fraction (not recorded which). The CDR3 is CASSSTGTNVYEQYF. CDR3 nucleotide sequence: TGTGCCAGCAGTTCGACCGGGACAAACGTCTACGAGCAGTACTTC.